These 5 T cell receptor beta chains were all obtained from the same sample, sequenced in a study of OX40 agonist ivuxolimab in advanced cancers. Libraries were prepared by immunoSEQ multiplex PCR; TCRdb keeps only in-frame clonotypes and omits some of them. The repertoire includes 44,000 or so clones, 79% of them detected once, and about 2.1% sits in the top ten. The material was CD4+ or CD8+ T cells sorted from blood, obtained in a trial of the OX40 agonist ivuxolimab. These receptor sequences come from an adult with an advanced solid tumor such as melanoma, head and neck, liver or kidney cancer.

The chain is built from TRBV6-5 and TRBJ2-7; possibly TRBD1 for D (5 bases). The CDR3 is 15 residues long. V dropped 4 bases and J dropped 4 bases, with 17 bases sitting between them. The germline V gene encodes CDR1 MNHEY and CDR2 SVGAGI. DNA of the CDR3: TGTGCCAGCAGTTCGGTAAGGGGTATGGATTACGAGCAGTACTTC. Encoded protein: CASSSVRGMDYEQYF.

This clone has more than one count but fewer than ten. This chain joins TRBV7-2 and TRBJ2-6, with 9 bases lining up with TRBD1. Germline trimming cut 5 bases from V and 4 bases from J; bases unmatched to any gene: 15. This CDR3 is 19 amino acids long. Looked up from germline, CDR1 is SGHTA and CDR2 is FQGNSA. The CDR3 nucleotides read TGTGCCAGCAGCCCGAAGGGACAGGGAATTCTCAAGGGGGCCAACGTCCTGACTTTC. Translation gives CASSPKGQGILKGANVLTF.

This clone was found once. This chain joins TRBV4-3 and TRBJ1-3; D unresolved. Germline V lookup: CDR1 LGHNA, CDR2 YSLEER. V lost 8 bases and J 4 bases, leaving 18 bases between the germline ends. The CDR3 extends over 15 amino acids. CDR3 amino acids: CASSQGPALGNTIYF. The CDR3 bases are TGCGCCAGCTCACAAGGACCAGCGCTGGGAAACACCATATATTTT.

J is TRBJ2-1 and V is TRBV20-1; no firm D call. Trimming took 0 bases from V and 8 from J, leaving 2 bases between them. Germline V gives CDR1 DFQATT, CDR2 SNEGSKA (reference sequence). The CDR3 consists of 10 residues. The CDR3 DNA reads as TGCAGTGCTAGAGACTATGAGCAGTTCTTC. It translates to CSARDYEQFF.

The chain has TRBV19 and TRBJ2-3; 10 positions match TRBD2. V shed 3 bases and J 3 bases; nucleotides not matched to a gene: 3. CDR3 length equals 15 residues. From germline, CDR1 is LNHDA and CDR2 SQIVND (reference sequence). DNA for the CDR3: TGTGCCAGTAGTATGGGTAGCGGGGGGACAGATACGCAGTATTTT. This sequence encodes CASSMGSGGTDTQYF. Full variable domain (outside the CDR3, taken from reference TRBV19 and TRBJ2-3): DGGITQSPKYLFRKEGQNVTLSCEQNLNHDAMYWYRQDPGQGLRLIYYSQIVNDFQKGDIAEGYSVSREKKESFPLTVTSAQKNPTAFYLCASSMGSGGTDTQYFGPGTRLTVL.